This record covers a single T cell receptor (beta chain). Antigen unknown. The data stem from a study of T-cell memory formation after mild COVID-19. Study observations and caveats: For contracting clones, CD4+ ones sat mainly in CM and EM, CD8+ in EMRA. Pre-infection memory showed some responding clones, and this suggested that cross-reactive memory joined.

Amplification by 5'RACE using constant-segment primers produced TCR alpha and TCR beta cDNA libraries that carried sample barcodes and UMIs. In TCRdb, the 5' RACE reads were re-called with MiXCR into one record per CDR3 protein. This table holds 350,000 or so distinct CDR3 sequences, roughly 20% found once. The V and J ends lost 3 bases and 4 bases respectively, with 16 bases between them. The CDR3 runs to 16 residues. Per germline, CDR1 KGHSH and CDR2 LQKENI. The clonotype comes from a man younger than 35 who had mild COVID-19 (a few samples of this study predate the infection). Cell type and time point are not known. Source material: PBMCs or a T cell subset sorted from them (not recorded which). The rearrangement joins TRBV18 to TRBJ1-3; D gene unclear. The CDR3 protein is CASSPSLTDRGNTIYF. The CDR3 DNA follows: TGTGCCAGCTCACCCTCCCTTACGGACCGAGGAAACACCATATATTTT.